A single sample gave rise to the 18 T cell receptor beta chains below, sequenced in a study of T-cell reconstitution after alpha-beta-depleted transplantation in children. Using unique molecular identifiers, the investigators prepared the TCRbeta library. TCRdb redid the calling of the PCR reads with MiXCR, one entry per CDR3 protein. The profile shows some 200,000 distinct CDR3 sequences, approximately 10% of them singletons. Specimen: PBMCs, collected before TCRalphabeta/CD19-depleted stem cell transplant. The receptors come from a child younger than two with acute myeloid leukemia, due to receive a stem cell transplant.

This clonotype was observed at least ten times. V and J are TRBV12-3 or TRBV12-4 and TRBJ2-3, with D perhaps TRBD1 or TRBD2 (7 bases each). The V gene lost 4 bases and the J gene lost 4 bases, with 12 bases spanning the gap. The CDR3 contains 14 residues. CDR3: CASSSQGGADTQYF. CDR3 DNA sequence: TGTGCCAGCAGTTCCCAGGGGGGGGCAGATACGCAGTATTTT.

This clonotype appeared many times. The chain has TRBV7-9 and TRBJ2-1, with D tentatively TRBD2 (7 bases). The V and J ends lost 3 bases and 7 bases respectively, with 10 bases between them. CDR3 size: 13 residues. Germline CDR1 reads SEHNR; CDR2 reads FQNEAQ (reference sequence). CDR3 residues: CASSFAGANEQFF. The CDR3 coding sequence is TGTGCCAGCAGCTTCGCGGGGGCGAATGAGCAGTTCTTC.

This clonotype was seen repeatedly, ten times or more. The genes are TRBV7-8 and TRBJ2-7; 9 bases align to TRBD1. The CDR3 loop spans 14 amino acids. V trimming: 5 bases; J trimming: 5 bases; junction bases outside the gene matches: 7. The V gene's germline CDR1 is SGHVS and CDR2 FQNEAQ. The DNA for the CDR3 is TGTGCCAGCAGCCTACGGGACAGGGCCCACGAGCAGTACTTC. Encoded protein: CASSLRDRAHEQYF.

This clonotype was detected ten times or more. The genes are TRBV12-3 or TRBV12-4 and TRBJ2-2; D not resolved. Trimming took 7 bases from V and 7 from J, leaving 7 bases between them. This CDR3 spans 11 amino acids. The CDR3 DNA is TGTGCCAGCACTTTTGTCGGGGAGCTGTTTTTT. Translating gives CASTFVGELFF.

This clonotype was observed at least ten times. V is TRBV7-2 and J is TRBJ2-5; D remains ambiguous. The germline V and J ends were trimmed by 3 bases and 2 bases, with 10 bases remaining between them. The CDR3 loop spans 14 amino acids. Germline values: CDR1 SGHTA, CDR2 FQGNSA. The CDR3 DNA sequence: TGTGCCAGCAGCTTGCAGCGTGTTCAAGAGACCCAGTACTTC. Amino acid sequence: CASSLQRVQETQYF.

This clonotype was detected many times. J is TRBJ1-2 and V is TRBV5-4, with D perhaps matching TRBD1 (6 bases). This CDR3 spans 14 amino acids. Trimming took 2 bases from V and 6 from J, leaving 14 bases between them. CDR1 and CDR2 from the germline V gene are SGHNT and YYREEE (reference sequence). DNA for the CDR3: TGTGCCAGCAGCTTCGGGGGGGGCCAGGATGGCTACACCTTC. It codes for CASSFGGGQDGYTF. Based on the CDR3 plus reference TRBV5-4 and TRBJ1-2, the full variable domain is ETGVTQSPTHLIKTRGQQVTLRCSSQSGHNTVSWYQQALGQGPQFIFQYYREEENGRGNFPPRFSGLQFPNYSSELNVNALELDDSALYLCASSFGGGQDGYTFGSGTRLTVV.

Ten or more counts support this clonotype. The rearrangement joins TRBV5-1 to TRBJ2-7; TRBD1 might be the D (5 bases). CDR1 is SGHRS and CDR2 is YFSETQ in the germline V gene. Trimming pared 2 bases from V and 2 bases from J, leaving 8 bases between. The CDR3 covers 13 residues. The CDR3: CASSFTGAYEQYF. CDR3 coding DNA: TGCGCCAGCAGCTTTACAGGAGCCTACGAGCAGTACTTC.

With respect to this clonotype: A much larger clone differs from this one at a single base, so this may be a read error. V usage is TRBV7-7 and J usage is TRBJ2-5; the match to TRBD1 covers 7 bases. Germline values: CDR1 SSHAT, CDR2 FNYEAQ (reference sequence). The V and J ends lost 8 bases and 5 bases, in that order; junction bases with no gene match: 11. The CDR3 is 14 amino acids. The CDR3: CASCVNRGSETQYF. CDR3 nucleotide sequence: TGTGCCAGCTGCGTCAACAGGGGTTCCGAGACCCAGTACTTC.

The V and J genes are TRBV29-1 and TRBJ2-7; D unclear. Trimming removed 0 bases at V and 4 bases at J, with 13 bases between. CDR3 length equals 14 residues. From germline, CDR1 is SQVTM and CDR2 ANQGSEA. CDR3 nucleotide sequence: TGCAGCGTTGAAGATGGGTTCGTCGGTTACGAGCAGTACTTC. It is translated as CSVEDGFVGYEQYF.

J is TRBJ1-1 and V is TRBV29-1, with D perhaps TRBD1 (5 bases). Germline CDR1 is SQVTM and CDR2 is ANQGSEA. Trimming shortened V by 7 bases and J by 0 bases, and 9 bases separated the two germline ends. This CDR3 region has 12 residues. The CDR3 spells CSASGMNTEAFF. The CDR3 DNA sequence: TGCAGCGCGTCAGGGATGAACACTGAAGCTTTCTTT.

This clonotype was seen more than once but under ten times. The chain joins TRBV15 to TRBJ2-7, with D hard to call. V dropped 0 bases and J dropped 5 bases, with 8 bases sitting between them. Germline CDR1 is LNHNV and CDR2 is YYDKDF (reference sequence). This CDR3 spans 13 amino acids. The CDR3 loop is CATSRDPKNEQYF. The CDR3 region has the DNA TGTGCCACCAGCAGAGATCCGAAGAACGAGCAGTACTTC.

This clonotype has at least ten counts. CDR3: CASSQDQGQVRYTEAFF. Here the CDR3 DNA reads TGTGCCAGCAGCCAAGACCAGGGGCAGGTACGGTACACTGAAGCTTTCTTT. The rearrangement uses TRBV3-1 and TRBJ1-1, with a weak D call TRBD1 (6 bases). The CDR3 spans 17 residues. With 0 bases removed from V and 3 bases from J, the gap between germline ends came to 17 bases. Looked up from germline, CDR1 is LGHDT and CDR2 is YNNKEL (reference sequence). Full variable domain (rest looked up from reference TRBV3-1 and TRBJ1-1): DTAVSQTPKYLVTQMGNDKSIKCEQNLGHDTMYWYKQDSKKFLKIMFSYNNKELIINETVPNRFSPKSPDKAHLNLHINSLELGDSAVYFCASSQDQGQVRYTEAFFGQGTRLTVV.

The genes are TRBV19 and TRBJ1-6; D not certain. The germline V and J ends were trimmed by 5 bases and 9 bases, with 17 bases remaining between them. CDR1 is LNHDA, CDR2 SQIVND, per germline (reference sequence). CDR3 length equals 15 residues. The CDR3 spells CASSSRTAGGSPLHF. CDR3 coding DNA: TGTGCCAGTAGTTCACGTACGGCCGGCGGTTCACCCCTCCACTTT.

In its sample, this clonotype was seen many times. The chain joins TRBV9 to TRBJ2-1; D possibly uses TRBD1 or TRBD2 (5 bases each). Germline values: CDR1 SGDLS, CDR2 YYNGEE. This CDR3 spans 16 amino acids. V gave up 0 bases and J gave up 0 bases, with 10 bases separating them. CDR3 nucleotide sequence: TGTGCCAGCAGCGTAGCGGGACCGAGCTCCTACAATGAGCAGTTCTTC. This codes for CASSVAGPSSYNEQFF.

The rearrangement uses TRBV6-5 and TRBJ2-5; TRBD1 matches at 9 bases. Germline CDR1 is MNHEY and CDR2 is SVGAGI. The trim removed 2 bases at V and 5 bases at J, leaving 3 bases unmatched. The CDR3 runs 14 residues. The CDR3 region is CASSYITGGETQYF. The CDR3 coding sequence is TGTGCCAGCAGTTACATTACAGGGGGCGAGACCCAGTACTTC.

This clonotype was counted ten times or more. The DNA for the CDR3 is TGTGCCAGCTCTGGGACTAGCGGGAAGGGGGCCACAGATACGCAGTATTTT. Residues: CASSGTSGKGATDTQYF. J is TRBJ2-3 and V is TRBV2; 13 nucleotides match TRBD2. CDR3 length equals 17 residues. Germline trimming cut 8 bases from V and 2 bases from J; bases unmatched to any gene: 10. The germline gives CDR1 SNHLY, CDR2 FYNNEI.

This clonotype has ten or more counts. The rearrangement uses TRBV28 and TRBJ2-7; unclear D gene. CDR1 is MDHEN, CDR2 SYDVKM, per germline. The CDR3 is 14 amino acids. The V end lost 6 bases, the J end lost 1 base, and 13 bases lay between the germline ends. The CDR3 is CASSLTGPSYEQYF. CDR3 in DNA: TGTGCCAGCAGCCTCACTGGACCTTCCTACGAGCAGTACTTC.

A word on this clonotype: A much bigger clone sits one base away, suggesting this may be a read error. The conserved phenylalanine or tryptophan is not found at the CDR3 terminus, so this likely reflects a read error. The chain combines TRBV20-1 with TRBJ2-2; D gene uncertain. Per the germline V gene, CDR1 is DFQATT and CDR2 is SNEGSKA (reference sequence). The CDR3 consists of 11 residues. Between the trimmed V and J ends, which lost 3 bases and 7 bases, there was a span of 6 bases. The CDR3: CSARLNGELFL. In DNA, the CDR3 is TGCAGTGCTAGGCTCAACGGGGAGCTGTTTCTT.